This passage covers 20 T cell receptor beta chains from one sample sequenced in a study of control samples from healthy donors and cancer patients. The method was immunoSEQ multiplex PCR; TCRdb's version includes in-frame clones alone and lacks a portion of them. In the table there are about 160,000 clones, around 94% of which are singletons. Input material: PBMCs. These receptors were taken from a man between 60 and 75 years old with colorectal cancer.

The CDR3 here is CASSLESGSSYGYTF. In nucleotides, the CDR3 is TGTGCCAGCAGCCTGGAGTCAGGGAGCTCCTATGGCTACACCTTC. The chain employs TRBV6-5 and TRBJ1-2, with a possible D match to TRBD1 (5 bases). Germline V gene sequence: CDR1 MNHEY, CDR2 SVGAGI. This CDR3 spans 15 amino acids. Trimming left V 6 bases short and J 4 bases short, with 18 bases between.

This rearrangement joins TRBV18 to TRBJ2-2, with D possibly being TRBD1 (6 bases). Germline V gives CDR1 KGHSH, CDR2 LQKENI. The CDR3 has 14 amino acids. Trimming pared 7 bases from V and 5 bases from J, leaving 14 bases between. CDR3 sequence: CASCTQGKTGELFF. Here the CDR3 DNA reads TGTGCCAGCTGTACCCAGGGGAAGACCGGGGAGCTGTTTTTT.

The chain combines TRBV7-9 with TRBJ1-3; the match to TRBD1 covers 11 bases. J gave up 2 bases and V 11 bases, and 2 bases lay outside the gene matches. There are 13 residues in the CDR3. Germline loops: CDR1 SEHNR, CDR2 FQNEAQ (reference sequence). CDR3 amino acids: CAGQGAAGNTIYF. CDR3 bases: TGTGCCGGACAGGGGGCGGCTGGAAACACCATATATTTT.

This clone was observed a single time. The chain couples TRBV19 to TRBJ2-3; 8 bases are a match to TRBD1. CDR1 is LNHDA and CDR2 is SQIVND in the germline V gene (reference sequence). The J segment lost 1 base and the V segment lost 4 bases, leaving 7 bases of the junction unmatched. The CDR3 sequence is 16 residues long. This CDR3 is CASSTGTGLGTDTQYF. As DNA, the CDR3 is TGTGCCAGTAGTACCGGGACAGGCCTAGGCACAGATACGCAGTATTTT.

V and J are TRBV5-1 and TRBJ2-6; D possibly matches TRBD1 or TRBD2 (6 bases each). Germline loops: CDR1 SGHRS, CDR2 YFSETQ. This CDR3 is 16 amino acids long. Trimming pared 0 bases from V and 4 bases from J, leaving 11 bases between. The CDR3 spells CASSLEGGRGANVLTF. CDR3 sequence (DNA): TGCGCCAGCAGCTTGGAAGGGGGGCGAGGGGCCAACGTCCTGACTTTC. The whole variable domain, filled in from reference TRBV5-1 and TRBJ2-6, reads KAGVTQTPRYLIKTRGQQVTLSCSPISGHRSVSWYQQTPGQGLQFLFEYFSETQRNKGNFPGRFSGRQFSNSRSEMNVSTLELGDSALYLCASSLEGGRGANVLTFGAGSRLTVL.

The chain is built from TRBV12-3 or TRBV12-4 and TRBJ2-1, with a weak D call TRBD2 (5 bases). V lost 3 bases and J lost 9, with 9 bases in between. The CDR3 spans 12 residues. CDR3 sequence: CASSLGAGEQFF. CDR3 DNA sequence: TGTGCCAGCAGTTTGGGCGCGGGTGAGCAGTTCTTC.

CDR3 DNA sequence: TGTGCCAGCAGCTTGGGGCAGTTGGGAGATACGCAGTATTTT. Encoded protein: CASSLGQLGDTQYF. V is TRBV5-4 and J is TRBJ2-3; D is ambiguous. Germline CDR1 SGHNT, CDR2 YYREEE (reference sequence). This CDR3 spans 14 amino acids. With 0 bases removed from V and 5 bases from J, the gap between germline ends came to 10 bases.

The chain combines TRBV5-1 with TRBJ1-1; D unclear. Germline CDR1 is SGHRS and CDR2 is YFSETQ. The CDR3 has 13 amino acids. V was trimmed by 2 bases and J by 2 bases, leaving 7 bases between them. CDR3: CASSFDGNTEAFF. In DNA, the CDR3 is TGCGCCAGCAGCTTCGACGGAAACACTGAAGCTTTCTTT.

The count of this clone is one. This sequence joins TRBV29-1 and TRBJ1-2; D might be TRBD1 (6 bases). CDR3 length equals 16 residues. V was shortened by 2 bases and J by 6 bases, with 22 bases between the two germline ends. Per the germline V gene, CDR1 is SQVTM and CDR2 is ANQGSEA. DNA of the CDR3: TGCAGCGTTGAAAACGGGGGGCTCCCCAGTTTGGATGGCTACACCTTC. Translated, it gives CSVENGGLPSLDGYTF.

The chain has TRBV30 and TRBJ2-7, with a weak D call TRBD1 (5 bases). With 3 bases removed from V and 10 bases from J, the gap between germline ends came to 16 bases. From germline, CDR1 is GTSNPN and CDR2 SVGIG (reference sequence). The CDR3 sequence is 12 residues long. The CDR3 reads CAWSGLGQGQYF. DNA of the CDR3: TGTGCCTGGAGCGGGCTGGGCCAGGGACAGTACTTC.

The chain employs TRBV28 and TRBJ1-4, with TRBD1 matching 7 bases. Germline V CDR1 and CDR2: MDHEN, SYDVKM. CDR3 length equals 13 residues. V trimming: 8 bases; J trimming: 8 bases; junction bases outside the gene matches: 8. The CDR3 loop is CASEGGAREKLFF. Here the CDR3 DNA reads TGTGCCAGCGAAGGGGGCGCGAGAGAAAAACTGTTTTTT.

V and J are TRBV30 and TRBJ2-5; D might be TRBD1 (6 bases). The CDR3 spans 12 residues. The germline gives CDR1 GTSNPN, CDR2 SVGIG (reference sequence). The V gene lost 5 bases and the J gene lost 1 base, with 8 bases spanning the gap. CDR3 residues: CAWGQSQETQYF. CDR3 DNA sequence: TGTGCCTGGGGACAGAGCCAAGAGACCCAGTACTTC. The entire variable domain, with the rest obtained from reference TRBV30 and TRBJ2-5, is as follows: SQTIHQWPATLVQPVGSPLSLECTVEGTSNPNLYWYRQAAGRGLQLLFYSVGIGQISSEVPQNLSASRPQDRQFILSSKKLLLSDSGFYLCAWGQSQETQYFGPGTRLLVL.

The chain is built from TRBV24-1 and TRBJ1-1; D is possibly TRBD1 (5 bases). Germline V gene lookup returns CDR1 KGHDR and CDR2 SFDVKD. V was cut by 3 bases and J by 1 base, with 14 bases left in between. The CDR3 has 16 amino acids. CDR3 residues: CATSDNGSGENTEAFF. As DNA, the CDR3 is TGTGCCACCAGTGATAATGGGTCGGGGGAGAACACTGAAGCTTTCTTT.

This sequence joins TRBV5-4 and TRBJ2-7, with TRBD2 identical over 7 bases. With 1 base clipped from V and 0 bases from J, the junction kept 4 bases outside the gene matches. Germline V lookup: CDR1 SGHNT, CDR2 YYREEE (reference sequence). This CDR3 is built from 15 residues. The CDR3 protein is CASSLYGGSSYEQYF. CDR3 DNA sequence: TGTGCCAGCAGCTTGTACGGGGGGAGCTCCTACGAGCAGTACTTC.

Only one count was recorded for this clone. This sequence joins TRBV21-1 and TRBJ1-2; TRBD1, as called in the table, went unchecked against the DNA. TRBV21-1 is a recognized pseudogene. The CDR3 covers 20 residues. CDR3 amino acids: CASSKIGKMELDRGCGGYTF. CDR3 DNA: TGTGCCAGCAGCAAAATCGGAAAAATGGAATTGGACAGGGGATGTGGTGGCTACACCTTC.

V gene TRBV6-1 combines with J gene TRBJ1-2; D is unclear. The CDR3 runs to 18 residues. CDR1 and CDR2 from the germline V gene are MNHNS and SASEGT. V dropped 2 bases and J dropped 4 bases, with 23 bases sitting between them. Here the CDR3 reads CASSEFPTSVAGSYGYTF. The CDR3, as DNA: TGTGCCAGCAGTGAATTCCCAACCTCAGTGGCGGGAAGCTATGGCTACACCTTC.

This chain uses TRBV11-2 with TRBJ2-2; no clear D gene. Germline V gives CDR1 SGHAT, CDR2 FQNNGV. The CDR3 totals 15 residues. The V and J ends lost 5 bases and 0 bases respectively, with 10 bases between them. The CDR3 region is CASSITVTNTGELFF. The CDR3 DNA reads as TGTGCCAGCAGCATCACAGTAACGAACACCGGGGAGCTGTTTTTT. Variable domain in full (rest from reference TRBV11-2 and TRBJ2-2): EAGVAQSPRYKIIEKRQSVAFWCNPISGHATLYWYQQILGQGPKLLIQFQNNGVVDDSQLPKDRFSAERLKGVDSTLKIQPAKLEDSAVYLCASSITVTNTGELFFGEGSRLTVL.

The chain is built from TRBV27 and TRBJ1-4; D gene unclear. Trimming took off 4 bases at V and 7 bases at J, with 13 bases between the two ends. Germline V gene sequence: CDR1 MNHEY, CDR2 SMNVEV (reference sequence). The CDR3 extends over 14 amino acids. In DNA, the CDR3 is TGTGCCAGCAGTTCCCCAGGCACGGCTGAAAAACTGTTTTTT. Translation: CASSSPGTAEKLFF.

The chain couples TRBV7-2 to TRBJ1-2; D remains ambiguous. V was trimmed by 2 bases and J by 4 bases, leaving 14 bases between them. The CDR3 loop spans 15 amino acids. Germline CDR1 SGHTA, CDR2 FQGNSA. As DNA, the CDR3 is TGTGCCAGCAGCTTACGGTCCGACGTCCCCTATGGCTACACCTTC. Its protein is CASSLRSDVPYGYTF.

This clone was observed once. This chain joins TRBV7-9 and TRBJ1-2; D call uncertain. Germline lookup yields CDR1 SEHNR and CDR2 FQNEAQ (reference sequence). V lost 4 bases and J lost 6, with 12 bases in between. The CDR3 extends over 13 amino acids. CDR3 in amino acids: CASSSGSWDGYTF. The CDR3 DNA reads TGTGCCAGCAGCTCGGGTTCGTGGGATGGCTACACCTTC.